These 4 T cell receptor beta chains originate from one sample sequenced in a study of T cell responses to AZD1222 COVID-19 vaccine. Sequencing used immunoSEQ multiplex PCR; TCRdb keeps in-frame clones, though not all of them. The sample contains over 150,000 clones, 75% to 90% of which appear only once. The sequences come from peripheral blood, collected on day 0 of AZD1222 vaccination. These receptors all stem from an adult in good health.

The J gene is TRBJ1-2, the V gene TRBV28; 9 nucleotides agree with TRBD1. Germline CDR1 reads MDHEN; CDR2 reads SYDVKM. The junction had 7 bases not matched to a gene; V was cut back by 1 base and J by 4 bases. The CDR3 has 16 amino acids. The CDR3 bases are TGTGCCAGCAGTTTATCGGGACAGGGCTTTTCCTATGGCTACACCTTC. Amino acid sequence: CASSLSGQGFSYGYTF.

J is TRBJ1-2 and V is TRBV19; a possible D gene is TRBD1 (6 bases). The CDR3 consists of 14 residues. The germline gives CDR1 LNHDA, CDR2 SQIVND (reference sequence). Trimming took 5 bases from V and 3 from J, leaving 13 bases between them. In DNA form, the CDR3 reads TGTGCCAGTAGTTTCAGGACAGCGCACTATGGCTACACCTTC. Protein sequence: CASSFRTAHYGYTF.

This chain connects TRBV3-1 (or the pseudogene TRBV3-2) to TRBJ2-7; 14 bases align to TRBD2. V dropped 3 bases and J dropped 3; count of bases not matched to a gene: 4. Germline values: CDR1 LGHDT, CDR2 YNNKEL (reference sequence). The CDR3 runs 16 residues. The CDR3 reads CASSHGGLAGGYEQYF. The CDR3 DNA follows: TGTGCCAGCAGCCATGGAGGACTAGCGGGAGGCTACGAGCAGTACTTC.

The chain recombines TRBV18 with TRBJ1-1, with unresolved D. The CDR3 sequence is 14 residues long. Per germline, CDR1 KGHSH and CDR2 LQKENI. V was clipped by 6 bases and J by 5 bases, with 16 bases between them. The CDR3 protein is CASSAPNQVTEAFF. CDR3 nucleotide sequence: TGTGCCAGCTCCGCTCCCAACCAAGTGACTGAAGCTTTCTTT.